This T cell receptor (beta chain) was identified during a study of beta chain features in type 1 diabetes. CDR3 size: 13 residues. The V gene lost 6 bases and the J gene lost 8 bases, with 16 bases spanning the gap. The germline gives CDR1 KGHSH, CDR2 LQKENI. Expressed TCRB transcripts were sequenced after all isolated RNA was converted to cDNA. Here immunoSEQ multiplex PCR was the method, and the copy in TCRdb shows in-frame clones only, minus some. The sample records approximately 160,000 clones, 7.5% to 9.5% being singletons. There are a few counts of this clone. What was sequenced was central memory CD4+ T cells from blood. V usage is TRBV18 and J usage is TRBJ1-2; maybe TRBD1 (6 bases). This sequence was found in a woman between 18 and 30 years old in good health. CDR3 in amino acids: CASSPGAAGGYTF. In DNA, the CDR3 is TGTGCCAGCTCGCCAGGGGCCGCCGGCGGCTACACCTTC.